Below are 15 T cell receptor beta chains sequenced from a single sample in a study of blood T cell repertoires in COVID-19. Produced via immunoSEQ multiplex PCR; TCRdb's table is partial and in-frame only. This table has 110,000 to 150,000 clones, around nine tenths appearing once. Sequencing was performed on peripheral blood. The receptors were gathered from a man aged 55 to 70 with active or convalescent COVID-19.

The genes are TRBV5-6 and TRBJ1-1; 8 bases are shared with TRBD1. Germline CDR1 SGHDT, CDR2 YYEEEE. The CDR3 consists of 14 residues. Losses at the gene ends were 2 bases for V and 8 bases for J; bases not matched to a gene: 8. Here the CDR3 reads CASSFGQGAGEAFF. DNA for the CDR3: TGTGCCAGCAGCTTTGGTCAGGGGGCGGGAGAAGCTTTCTTT.

The chain recombines TRBV24-1 with TRBJ2-1; TRBD2 aligns across 7 bases. CDR1 and CDR2 (germline): KGHDR, SFDVKD. V lost 6 bases to trimming and J lost 9 bases; unmatched junction nucleotides: 10. This CDR3 contains 14 residues. The DNA for the CDR3 is TGTGCCACCAGTCCGGGGGGACTTTCGGGTGAGCAGTTCTTC. Protein sequence: CATSPGGLSGEQFF.

The chain links TRBV27 to TRBJ1-4, with 10 bases aligning to TRBD1. Trimming cost V 6 bases and J 7 bases; bases outside gene matches: 11. The CDR3 runs 16 residues. The V gene's germline CDR1 is MNHEY and CDR2 SMNVEV (reference sequence). CDR3 in amino acids: CASRPGQGGGSEKLFF. The CDR3 DNA follows: TGTGCCAGCAGGCCCGGACAGGGGGGGGGTAGTGAAAAACTGTTTTTT.

The V and J genes are TRBV9 and TRBJ2-7; TRBD2 matches 12 bases. The CDR3 is made up of 15 amino acids. Germline values: CDR1 SGDLS, CDR2 YYNGEE. V trimming: 4 bases; J trimming: 4 bases; junction bases outside the gene matches: 6. The DNA of the CDR3 is TGTGCCAGCAGCTCCCGACTAGCGGGAGTGTACGAGCAGTACTTC. This sequence encodes CASSSRLAGVYEQYF.

This rearrangement joins TRBV5-1 to TRBJ2-7; the match to TRBD1 covers 8 bases. Germline CDR1 reads SGHRS; CDR2 reads YFSETQ. CDR3 size: 14 residues. The junction had 10 bases not matched to a gene; V was cut back by 5 bases and J by 6 bases. The CDR3 region is CASSSQGAGGEQYF. The DNA of the CDR3 is TGCGCCAGCAGTAGCCAGGGGGCAGGTGGCGAGCAGTACTTC.

This chain uses TRBV5-8 with TRBJ2-1; 14 bases line up with TRBD2. J lost 7 bases, V lost 2 bases, and 2 bases had no gene match. Germline-derived CDR1 and CDR2 are SGHTS and YDEGEE. The CDR3 length is 15 residues. The chain's CDR3 is CASSFGTSGRNEQFF. The CDR3 DNA follows: TGTGCCAGCAGCTTCGGGACTAGCGGGAGAAATGAGCAGTTCTTC. Full variable domain (remainder filled in from reference TRBV5-8 and TRBJ2-1): EAGVTQSPTHLIKTRGQQATLRCSPISGHTSVYWYQQALGLGLQFLLWYDEGEERNRGNFPPRFSGRQFPNYSSELNVNALELEDSALYLCASSFGTSGRNEQFFGPGTRLTVL.

CDR3 sequence (DNA): TGCGCCAGCAGCTTGGGTAACATGAACACTGAAGCTTTCTTT. The encoded protein is CASSLGNMNTEAFF. This chain uses TRBV5-1 with TRBJ1-1; D ambiguous. V shed 0 bases and J shed 0 bases, with 6 bases lying between them. CDR3 length: 14 amino acids. Germline V gene data show CDR1 as SGHRS and CDR2 as YFSETQ.

V and J are TRBV5-8 and TRBJ1-5, with D possibly being TRBD1 (5 bases). Germline V gene sequence: CDR1 SGHTS, CDR2 YDEGEE. V was shortened by 5 bases and J by 0 bases, with 12 bases between the two germline ends. The CDR3 runs to 15 residues. The CDR3 protein is CASREVRVSNQPQHF. As DNA, the CDR3 is TGTGCCAGCAGAGAAGTCAGGGTTAGCAATCAGCCCCAGCATTTT.

The chain carries TRBV6-1 and TRBJ2-7; D may be TRBD2 (6 bases). The CDR3 consists of 16 residues. Germline lookup yields CDR1 MNHNS and CDR2 SASEGT. The V end was cut by 1 base, the J end by 0 bases, with 13 bases between. In nucleotides, the CDR3 is TGTGCCAGCAGTGAAGGTGGAGGGTCAGGCTCCTACGAGCAGTACTTC. The encoded protein is CASSEGGGSGSYEQYF.

The chain couples TRBV2 to TRBJ1-2; 7 bases fit TRBD1. Per the germline V gene, CDR1 is SNHLY and CDR2 is FYNNEI. This CDR3 is built from 12 residues. V shed 6 bases, J shed 8 bases, and the junction held 6 bases outside the gene matches. The CDR3, as DNA: TGTGCCAGCAGGGAACAGGGGACGGGCTACACCTTC. This sequence encodes CASREQGTGYTF.

The table lists this clone with a count of one. The chain employs TRBV6-7 and TRBJ1-3; 8 bases fit TRBD1. TRBV6-7 has ORF status, its function being uncertain. V lost 6 bases, J lost 7 bases, and 5 bases stayed unmatched. This CDR3 region has 13 residues. The CDR3 coding sequence is TGTGCCAGCAGCCTTCACAGGGGGAACACCATATATTTT. This encodes CASSLHRGNTIYF.

The genes are TRBV5-4 and TRBJ2-3; 7 bases match TRBD2. The trim removed 6 bases at V and 3 bases at J, leaving 10 bases unmatched. The CDR3 covers 15 residues. The germline gives CDR1 SGHNT, CDR2 YYREEE (reference sequence). The DNA for the CDR3 is TGTGCCAGCACCATTGAGACTAGCAGAACAGATACGCAGTATTTT. Amino acids: CASTIETSRTDTQYF.

The V call is TRBV7-6, the J call TRBJ2-5; D may be TRBD2 (5 bases). The CDR3 sequence is 14 residues long. V lost 4 bases and J lost 3, with 12 bases in between. Per germline, CDR1 SGHVS and CDR2 FNYEAQ. CDR3 sequence: CASSSPLVKETQYF. Here the CDR3 DNA reads TGTGCCAGCAGCTCACCACTAGTTAAAGAGACCCAGTACTTC.

This clone was seen only once. The chain carries TRBV7-2 and TRBJ1-5; D possibly corresponds to TRBD1 (5 bases). CDR1 is SGHTA and CDR2 is FQGNSA in the germline V gene. Trimming took off 3 bases at V and 6 bases at J, with 15 bases between the two ends. CDR3 length equals 15 residues. The chain's CDR3 is CASSFRDSRGQPQHF. DNA for the CDR3: TGTGCCAGCAGCTTTAGGGACTCCCGGGGTCAGCCCCAGCATTTT.

This rearrangement joins TRBV2 to TRBJ1-5, with D unclear. Trimming stripped 4 bases from V and 3 bases from J, with 19 bases between. The CDR3 has 17 residues. Germline V gene sequence: CDR1 SNHLY, CDR2 FYNNEI. The CDR3 bases are TGTGCCAGCAGTGTCCCAGGACTCGGCTCCTCCAATCAGCCCCAGCATTTT. This encodes CASSVPGLGSSNQPQHF.